Shown below are 27 T cell receptor beta chains from a single sample sequenced in a study of T cells in Graves' hyperthyroidism and ophthalmopathy. Amplified TCR beta CDR3 regions came from RNA transcripts. HTBI primers drove first-round RT-PCR of the TCR CDR3. TCRdb called the multiplex PCR reads again in MiXCR, with one record for every CDR3 protein. The sample holds 620,000 or so distinct CDR3 sequences, approximately 15% seen once. Material for sequencing was blood. All receptors derive from a woman between 45 and 65 years old with Graves' ophthalmopathy.

The chain links TRBV7-9 to TRBJ2-3, with 10 bases aligning to TRBD2. The CDR3 has 16 residues. J was trimmed by 3 bases and V by 2 bases; bases with no gene match: 5. Germline assignment: CDR1 SEHNR and CDR2 FQNEAQ (reference sequence). CDR3 protein: CASSLTASGRTDTQYF. The CDR3, as DNA: TGTGCCAGCAGCTTAACTGCTAGCGGGAGAACAGATACGCAGTATTTT.

This clonotype showed up many times. CDR3 sequence: CASNPDDRGNYGYTF. The CDR3 nucleotides are TGTGCCAGCAATCCAGACGACAGGGGTAACTATGGCTACACCTTC. This chain uses TRBV28 with TRBJ1-2; TRBD1 matches at 8 bases. V was clipped by 7 bases and J by 1 base; unmatched bases: 8. The CDR3 loop spans 15 amino acids. From germline, CDR1 is MDHEN and CDR2 SYDVKM.

Remarks on this clonotype: The limits of the CDR3 on the DNA are not certain, so only TCRdb's listed CDR3 is given. This chain joins TRBV11-2 and TRBJ2-1; the table gives TRBD2 as D, unverified against the DNA. Germline CDR1 is SGHAT and CDR2 is FQNNGV. Including both end residues, the CDR3 is 22 amino acids long. The CDR3 region is CASSFYICSAREGSGDYNEQFF.

This clonotype has a handful of counts. This chain connects TRBV19 to TRBJ2-3, with 9 nucleotides matching TRBD2. This CDR3 has 14 residues. Germline values: CDR1 LNHDA, CDR2 SQIVND (reference sequence). After removal of 10 bases from V and 3 bases from J, the junction contained 8 bases not matched to a gene. The CDR3 DNA is TGTGCCATCTCTCCGGGACTAGCAACAGATACGCAGTATTTT. Its translation is CAISPGLATDTQYF.

This clonotype was recorded a few times. This chain connects TRBV28 to TRBJ1-4; D unresolved. Germline V gives CDR1 MDHEN, CDR2 SYDVKM. Trimming took off 6 bases at V and 8 bases at J, with 10 bases between the two ends. CDR3 length equals 12 residues. As DNA, the CDR3 is TGTGCCAGCAGGGCCTCTTTGGAAAAACTGTTTTTT. Encoded protein: CASRASLEKLFF.

About this clonotype: Being one base from a much bigger clone, this may be a read error. The CDR3 carries no conserved terminal phenylalanine or tryptophan, so it likely arises from a read error. The chain employs TRBV7-8 and TRBJ1-5, with no clear D. V was cut by 5 bases and J by 3 bases, with 8 bases left in between. Germline CDR1 is SGHVS and CDR2 is FQNEAQ. This CDR3 comprises 13 residues. CDR3 coding DNA: TGTGCCAGCAGCGTGAATGCCAATCAGCCCCAGCATCTT. It is translated as CASSVNANQPQHL.

CDR3 region: CATSVGRANTEAFF. The CDR3 DNA reads TGTGCCACCAGTGTGGGCAGGGCGAACACTGAAGCTTTCTTT. This chain connects TRBV24-1 to TRBJ1-1; D might be TRBD1 (5 bases). Trimming shortened V by 5 bases and J by 1 base, and 10 bases separated the two germline ends. Germline V gene sequence: CDR1 KGHDR, CDR2 SFDVKD. This CDR3 contains 14 residues.

The chain uses TRBV4-1 and TRBJ2-1, with 9 bases lining up with TRBD2. Per germline, CDR1 MGHRA and CDR2 YSYEKL. The CDR3 runs to 15 residues. V was clipped by 3 bases and J by 8 bases; unmatched bases: 8. The CDR3 reads CASSHYGTSNHEQFF. CDR3 bases: TGCGCCAGCAGCCATTACGGGACTAGCAACCATGAGCAGTTCTTC.

Many counts were recorded for this clonotype. V is TRBV7-2 and J is TRBJ2-1, with 10 bases that match TRBD1. The CDR3 runs to 16 residues. Germline CDR1 reads SGHTA; CDR2 reads FQGNSA. Germline trimming cut 3 bases from V and 3 bases from J; bases unmatched to any gene: 5. This CDR3 reads CASSLTGGNHYNEQFF. The DNA for the CDR3 is TGTGCCAGCAGCTTGACAGGGGGCAATCACTACAATGAGCAGTTCTTC.

This clonotype was detected ten times or more. The CDR3 sequence: CASGDIRTSGSRRYTQYF. The CDR3 DNA reads as TGTGCCAGCGGAGACATAAGGACTAGCGGGAGTAGACGCTATACGCAGTATTTT. The V and J genes are TRBV7-9 and TRBJ2-3, with 13 bases aligning to TRBD2. CDR1 is SEHNR, CDR2 FQNEAQ, per germline (reference sequence). With 8 bases clipped from V and 7 bases from J, the junction kept 18 bases outside the gene matches. CDR3 length: 18 amino acids.

This clonotype was seen a few times. The rearrangement joins TRBV18 to TRBJ2-3, with TRBD2 identical over 9 bases. The CDR3 spans 14 residues. The V segment lost 0 bases and the J segment 5 bases; nucleotides outside the gene matches: 0. Germline CDR1 is KGHSH and CDR2 is LQKENI. CDR3: CASSPPSGRDTQYF. The CDR3 region has the DNA TGTGCCAGCTCACCACCTAGCGGGAGAGATACGCAGTATTTT.

This clonotype was counted at least ten times. J is TRBJ1-2 and V is TRBV29-1; a possible D gene is TRBD1 (6 bases). The CDR3 sequence is 11 residues long. Per the germline V gene, CDR1 is SQVTM and CDR2 is ANQGSEA. V was trimmed by 8 bases and J by 5 bases, leaving 12 bases between them. The CDR3 DNA reads TGCAGCTCTTCAACAGGGTATGGCTACACCTTC. Its protein is CSSSTGYGYTF.

This clonotype was counted only a few times. The rearrangement uses TRBV11-3 and TRBJ2-7; TRBD2 matches 8 bases. Germline V gene lookup returns CDR1 SGHNT and CDR2 YENEEA. Germline trimming cut 3 bases from V and 1 base from J; bases unmatched to any gene: 11. The CDR3 totals 17 residues. CDR3 in amino acids: CASSFEAEGLESYEQYF. CDR3 bases: TGTGCCAGCAGCTTTGAAGCTGAGGGACTAGAGTCCTACGAGCAGTACTTC.

This clonotype was seen more than once but under ten times. J is TRBJ2-7 and V is TRBV12-3 or TRBV12-4; 7 bases line up with TRBD2. Losses at the gene ends were 3 bases for V and 2 bases for J; bases not matched to a gene: 4. The CDR3 runs 14 residues. The DNA for the CDR3 is TGTGCCAGCAGTTTTTCCCTAGCGGCCTACGAGCAGTACTTC. Translating it yields CASSFSLAAYEQYF.

In its sample, this clonotype was seen many times. V usage is TRBV6-1 and J usage is TRBJ2-5, with D possibly matching TRBD1 (5 bases). Germline V lookup: CDR1 MNHNS, CDR2 SASEGT. The CDR3 totals 12 residues. Trimming shortened V by 2 bases and J by 9 bases, and 10 bases separated the two germline ends. CDR3 protein: CASSEQGWAQYF. The CDR3 DNA reads TGTGCCAGCAGTGAACAGGGTTGGGCCCAGTACTTC.

The chain carries TRBV24-1 and TRBJ1-2, with 7 bases lining up with TRBD1. Germline values: CDR1 KGHDR, CDR2 SFDVKD. With 2 bases clipped from V and 7 bases from J, the junction kept 9 bases outside the gene matches. This CDR3 is built from 15 residues. The CDR3 DNA follows: TGTGCCACCAGTGATTCCCCCGACAGGGCTCTTGGCTACACCTTC. Translated: CATSDSPDRALGYTF.

This clonotype was counted ten times or more. The chain carries TRBV12-3 or TRBV12-4 and TRBJ2-5; maybe TRBD2 (6 bases). The CDR3 spans 16 residues. V was pared by 6 bases and J by 0 bases, with 17 bases between. The CDR3 loop reads CASSPGTWGYQETQYF. In DNA form, the CDR3 reads TGTGCCAGCAGCCCAGGGACTTGGGGTTACCAAGAGACCCAGTACTTC.

This clonotype was counted a few times. The chain has TRBV6-2 or TRBV6-3 and TRBJ2-7, with D perhaps TRBD1 (6 bases). CDR1 and CDR2 from the germline V gene are MNHEY and SVGEGT. V lost 3 bases and J lost 2, with 14 bases in between. CDR3 length: 15 amino acids. CDR3 amino acids: CASSYRGQLAYEQYF. The CDR3 nucleotides read TGTGCCAGCAGTTATCGCGGACAGTTAGCCTACGAGCAGTACTTC.

The table lists this clonotype with many counts. The chain is built from TRBV11-3 and TRBJ2-3; D assignment may be TRBD1 or TRBD2 (5 bases each). Trimming pared 1 base from V and 4 bases from J, leaving 15 bases between. The CDR3 is made up of 16 amino acids. Germline V gene sequence: CDR1 SGHNT, CDR2 YENEEA. CDR3 region: CASSLAPRDGPDTQYF. Written as DNA, the CDR3 is TGTGCCAGCAGCTTAGCCCCTAGGGACGGGCCAGATACGCAGTATTTT.

This clonotype was counted many times. The chain has TRBV5-5 and TRBJ2-4, with D possibly TRBD2 on 6 matching bases. Trimming stripped 6 bases from V and 0 bases from J, with 10 bases between. Per germline, CDR1 SGHKS and CDR2 YYEKEE (reference sequence). This CDR3 is 14 amino acids long. For the CDR3, the DNA is TGTGCCAGCACGGTGGGACTAGCCAAAAACATTCAGTACTTC. Its protein is CASTVGLAKNIQYF.

This clonotype appeared many times. The rearrangement uses TRBV28 and TRBJ2-7, with 8 nucleotides matching TRBD1. V was pared by 6 bases and J by 3 bases, with 4 bases of the junction left unmatched. The CDR3 is made up of 13 amino acids. Germline V lookup: CDR1 MDHEN, CDR2 SYDVKM. The CDR3 region has the DNA TGTGCCAGCAGGCTGGGACAGGACTACGAGCAGTACTTC. Translated, it gives CASRLGQDYEQYF. Full variable domain (remainder filled in from reference TRBV28 and TRBJ2-7): DVKVTQSSRYLVKRTGEKVFLECVQDMDHENMFWYRQDPGLGLRLIYFSYDVKMKEKGDIPEGYSVSREKKERFSLILESASTNQTSMYLCASRLGQDYEQYFGPGTRLTVT.

The chain has TRBV27 and TRBJ2-1; TRBD2 matches at 8 bases. The CDR3 consists of 15 residues. J gave up 5 bases and V 6 bases, and 9 bases lay outside the gene matches. Germline V gene sequence: CDR1 MNHEY, CDR2 SMNVEV (reference sequence). The CDR3 bases are TGTGCCAGCAGCCCAGTGGCACTAGCGGACAATGAGCAGTTCTTC. Translating it yields CASSPVALADNEQFF.

The chain recombines TRBV20-1 with TRBJ1-2; no definite D call. Deletions cut 1 base from V and 2 bases from J, with 5 bases between. CDR3 length: 12 residues. Germline-derived CDR1 and CDR2 are DFQATT and SNEGSKA (reference sequence). The CDR3 bases are TGCAGTGCTAGAGTACTGAACTATGGCTACACCTTC. Translated: CSARVLNYGYTF.

The rearrangement links TRBV12-5 to TRBJ2-3, with unresolved D. Between the trimmed V and J ends, which lost 6 bases and 7 bases, there was a span of 11 bases. The germline V gene has CDR1 LGHNT and CDR2 FRNRAP. The CDR3 loop spans 12 amino acids. DNA for the CDR3: TGTGCTAGTGGAAACAATAGATATACGCAGTATTTT. This gives the protein CASGNNRYTQYF.

At least ten counts were recorded for this clonotype. V gene TRBV2 combines with J gene TRBJ1-5; no clear D gene. The V end lost 6 bases, the J end lost 3 bases, and 9 bases lay between the germline ends. The CDR3 length is 13 residues. CDR1 and CDR2 (germline): SNHLY, FYNNEI. The DNA for the CDR3 is TGTGCCAGCAGATACAGTTTCAATCAGCCCCAGCATTTT. Translating gives CASRYSFNQPQHF.

The genes are TRBV15 and TRBJ2-3; 9 nucleotides line up with TRBD2. Germline V CDR1 and CDR2: LNHNV, YYDKDF (reference sequence). The CDR3 totals 17 residues. Trimming removed 0 bases from V and 0 bases from J; junction bases left unmatched: 4. The CDR3 here is CATSRDPSGKSTDTQYF. The DNA of the CDR3 is TGTGCCACCAGCAGAGATCCTAGCGGGAAAAGCACAGATACGCAGTATTTT.

The J gene is TRBJ1-4, the V gene TRBV19; D is unresolved. Trimming stripped 4 bases from V and 4 bases from J, with 25 bases between. This CDR3 region has 19 residues. Germline assignment: CDR1 LNHDA and CDR2 SQIVND (reference sequence). CDR3 in amino acids: CASSTPAGSYKPYNEKLFF. The CDR3 DNA is TGTGCCAGTAGTACTCCTGCAGGCAGTTACAAGCCTTATAATGAAAAACTGTTTTTT.